Detailed here is one TCR beta chain. The record originates from a study of T-cell memory formation after mild COVID-19. The CDR3 sequence is 18 residues long. J was trimmed by 3 bases and V by 0 bases; bases with no gene match: 8. Germline assignment: CDR1 SGHRS and CDR2 YFSETQ. TCRdb fed the 5' RACE reads into MiXCR, producing one record per CDR3 protein. The data show over 450,000 distinct CDR3 sequences, with roughly 20% seen just once and 12% held by the top ten. This clonotype was obtained from an adult woman who had mild COVID-19 (a few samples of this study predate the infection). Cell type and time point are not known. Sequencing input: PBMCs or a T cell subset sorted from them (not recorded which). The rearrangement joins TRBV5-1 to TRBJ2-3; 12 bases agree with TRBD2. CDR3 protein: CASSLALAGGQLTDTQYF. CDR3 bases: TGCGCCAGCAGCTTGGCTCTAGCGGGGGGGCAACTGACAGATACGCAGTATTTT.